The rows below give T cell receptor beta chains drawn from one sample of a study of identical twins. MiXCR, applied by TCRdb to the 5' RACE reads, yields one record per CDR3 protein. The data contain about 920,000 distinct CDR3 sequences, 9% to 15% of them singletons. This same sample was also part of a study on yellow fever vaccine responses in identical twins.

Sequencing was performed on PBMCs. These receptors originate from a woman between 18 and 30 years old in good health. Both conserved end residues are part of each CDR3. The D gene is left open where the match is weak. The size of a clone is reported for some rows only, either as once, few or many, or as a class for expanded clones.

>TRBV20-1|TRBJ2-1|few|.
TGCAGTGCTACGCACCCGGGGGACCGGAATGAGCAGTTCTTC
CSATHPGDRNEQFF
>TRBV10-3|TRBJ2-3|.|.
TGTGCCATCAGTGATAGACAGGACCCAGATACGCAGTATTTT
CAISDRQDPDTQYF
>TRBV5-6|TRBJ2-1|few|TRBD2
TGTGCCAGCAGCTTGTTTTGGTCCGGGACTAGCGGGAACAATGAGCAGTTCTTC
CASSLFWSGTSGNNEQFF
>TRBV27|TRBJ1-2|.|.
TGTGCCAGCAGTTTATCAATGTACAGCCCCTATGGCTACACCTTC
CASSLSMYSPYGYTF
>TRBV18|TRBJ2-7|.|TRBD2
TGTGCCAGCTCGCCTTCAAGGACTAGCAACGAGCAGTACTTC
CASSPSRTSNEQYF
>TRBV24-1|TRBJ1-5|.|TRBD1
TGTGCCACCAGTGAGACAGGGAGCAATCAGCCCCAGCATTTT
CATSETGSNQPQHF
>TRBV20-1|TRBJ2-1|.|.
TGCAGTGCCTCCAATACAGGGAAGAATGAGCAGTTCTTC
CSASNTGKNEQFF
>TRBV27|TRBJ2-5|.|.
TGTGCCAGCAGTCCCTTGGGGCGAGCGGAGACCCAGTACTTC
CASSPLGRAETQYF
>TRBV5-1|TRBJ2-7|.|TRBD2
TGCGCCAGCAGCCCCCTGGGTAGCGGGGGGTCCTACGAGCAGTACTTC
CASSPLGSGGSYEQYF
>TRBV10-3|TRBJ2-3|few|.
TGTGCCATCAGTGAGTCCCCACAGGCTCTCGGAGATACGCAGTATTTT
CAISESPQALGDTQYF
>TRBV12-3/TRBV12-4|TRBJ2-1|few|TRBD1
TGTGCCAGCAGCCTGGGGGCGGACAGGGACTACAATGAGCAGTTCTTC
CASSLGADRDYNEQFF
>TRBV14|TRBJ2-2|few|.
TGTGCCAGCAGCCAAGGGGCCACCTTGAACACCGGGGAGCTGTTTTTT
CASSQGATLNTGELFF
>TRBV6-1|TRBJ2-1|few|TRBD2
TGTGCCAGCGGCCGGACTAGCGGGGTATACAATGAGCAGTTCTTC
CASGRTSGVYNEQFF
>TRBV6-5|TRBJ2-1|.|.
TGTGCCAGCAGTTCCGCCAGGGGGGGGTACAATGAGCAGTTCTTC
CASSSARGGYNEQFF
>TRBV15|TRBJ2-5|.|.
TGTGCCACCAGCAGCCAAGAGACCCAGTACTTC
CATSSQETQYF
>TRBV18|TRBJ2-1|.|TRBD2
TGTGCCAGCTCACCCTTTTCTTTCGGGACTAGCGAGCCCTACAATGAGCAGTTCTTC
CASSPFSFGTSEPYNEQFF
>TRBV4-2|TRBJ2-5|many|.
TGTGCCAGCAGCCAAGGCCCGGGGGAAGAGACCCAGTACTTC
CASSQGPGEETQYF
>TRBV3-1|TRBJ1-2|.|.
TGTGCCAGCAGTCAGGTCTCGGCCGAGAGCGCGGGCAGGACCAACTATGGCTACACCTTC
CASSQVSAESAGRTNYGYTF
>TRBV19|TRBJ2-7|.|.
TGTGCCGACCTCCTCTACGAGCAGTACTTC
CADLLYEQYF
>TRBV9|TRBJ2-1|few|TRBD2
TGTGCCAGCAGCGTAGGGGGTAGCGGGAGGCCAGAGGGCTACAATGAGCAGTTCTTC
CASSVGGSGRPEGYNEQFF
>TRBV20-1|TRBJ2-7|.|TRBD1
TGCAGTGCACTGGACAGGGAACTTCCTAGCGAGCAGTACTTC
CSALDRELPSEQYF
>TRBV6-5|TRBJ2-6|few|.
TGTGCCAGCAGTTCCGCGGGTTCTGGGGCCAACGTCCTGACTTTC
CASSSAGSGANVLTF